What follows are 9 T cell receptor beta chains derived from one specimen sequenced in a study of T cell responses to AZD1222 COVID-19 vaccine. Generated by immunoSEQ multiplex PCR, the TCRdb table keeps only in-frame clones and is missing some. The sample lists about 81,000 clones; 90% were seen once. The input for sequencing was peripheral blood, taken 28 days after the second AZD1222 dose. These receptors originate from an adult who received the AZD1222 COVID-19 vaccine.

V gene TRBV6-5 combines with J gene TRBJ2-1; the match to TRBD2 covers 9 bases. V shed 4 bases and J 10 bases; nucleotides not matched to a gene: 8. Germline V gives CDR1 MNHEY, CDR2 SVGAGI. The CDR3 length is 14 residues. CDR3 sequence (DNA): TGTGCCAGCAGTTTCCAGCGGGGGGTTGGAGAGCAGTTCTTC. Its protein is CASSFQRGVGEQFF.

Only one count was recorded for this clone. The CDR3 loop is CASSSPGIGPTDTQYF. The CDR3 DNA is TGTGCCAGCAGCTCACCGGGGATTGGGCCCACAGATACGCAGTATTTT. The chain is built from TRBV7-6 and TRBJ2-3, with D tentatively TRBD2 (5 bases). The germline V gene has CDR1 SGHVS and CDR2 FNYEAQ. The V end was cut by 4 bases, the J end by 2 bases, with 16 bases between. The CDR3 is 16 residues long.

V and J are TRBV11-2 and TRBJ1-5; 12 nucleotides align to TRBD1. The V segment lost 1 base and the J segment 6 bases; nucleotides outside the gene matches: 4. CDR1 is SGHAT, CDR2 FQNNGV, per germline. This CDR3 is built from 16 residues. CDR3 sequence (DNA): TGTGCCAGCAGCTTAGGGGACAGGGGGCTAGGTCAGCCCCAGCATTTT. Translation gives CASSLGDRGLGQPQHF.

The CDR3 sequence: CASSPSDRVEETQYF. The CDR3, as DNA: TGCGCCAGCAGCCCTTCGGACAGGGTGGAGGAGACCCAGTACTTC. The chain has TRBV5-1 and TRBJ2-5; 8 bases agree with TRBD1. This CDR3 spans 15 amino acids. With 4 bases clipped from V and 5 bases from J, the junction kept 10 bases outside the gene matches. Germline loops: CDR1 SGHRS, CDR2 YFSETQ.

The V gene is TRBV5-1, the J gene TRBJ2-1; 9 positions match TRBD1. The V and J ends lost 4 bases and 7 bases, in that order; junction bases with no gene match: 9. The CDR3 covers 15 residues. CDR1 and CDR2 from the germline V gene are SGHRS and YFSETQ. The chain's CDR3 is CASSRSPGQGNEQFF. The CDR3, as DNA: TGCGCCAGCAGCAGATCACCGGGACAGGGTAATGAGCAGTTCTTC.

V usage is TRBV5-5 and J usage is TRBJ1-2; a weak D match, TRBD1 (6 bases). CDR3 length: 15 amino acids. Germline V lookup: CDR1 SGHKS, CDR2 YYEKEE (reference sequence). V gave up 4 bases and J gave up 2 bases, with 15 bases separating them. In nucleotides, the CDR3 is TGTGCCAGCAGCATCATCAGGGGATCAAACTATGGCTACACCTTC. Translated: CASSIIRGSNYGYTF.

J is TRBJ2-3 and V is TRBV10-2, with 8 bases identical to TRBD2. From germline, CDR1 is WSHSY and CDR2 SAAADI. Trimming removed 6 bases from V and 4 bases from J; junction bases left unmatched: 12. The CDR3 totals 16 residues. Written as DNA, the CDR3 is TGCGCCAGCAGCGCTAAGGGACTAGTAAACGCAGATACGCAGTATTTT. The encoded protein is CASSAKGLVNADTQYF.

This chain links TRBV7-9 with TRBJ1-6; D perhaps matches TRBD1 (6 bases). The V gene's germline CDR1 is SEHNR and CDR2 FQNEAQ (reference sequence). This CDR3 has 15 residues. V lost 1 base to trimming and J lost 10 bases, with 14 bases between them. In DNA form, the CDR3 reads TGTGCCAGCAGCTTAGACCGCAGGGGTGGCTCACCCCTCCACTTT. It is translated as CASSLDRRGGSPLHF.

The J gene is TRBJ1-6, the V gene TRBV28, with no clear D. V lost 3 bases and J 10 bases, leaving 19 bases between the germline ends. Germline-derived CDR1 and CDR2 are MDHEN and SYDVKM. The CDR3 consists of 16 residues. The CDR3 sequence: CASSFPGLPRESPLHF. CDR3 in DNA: TGTGCCAGCAGTTTCCCCGGACTGCCGAGGGAATCACCCCTCCACTTT.